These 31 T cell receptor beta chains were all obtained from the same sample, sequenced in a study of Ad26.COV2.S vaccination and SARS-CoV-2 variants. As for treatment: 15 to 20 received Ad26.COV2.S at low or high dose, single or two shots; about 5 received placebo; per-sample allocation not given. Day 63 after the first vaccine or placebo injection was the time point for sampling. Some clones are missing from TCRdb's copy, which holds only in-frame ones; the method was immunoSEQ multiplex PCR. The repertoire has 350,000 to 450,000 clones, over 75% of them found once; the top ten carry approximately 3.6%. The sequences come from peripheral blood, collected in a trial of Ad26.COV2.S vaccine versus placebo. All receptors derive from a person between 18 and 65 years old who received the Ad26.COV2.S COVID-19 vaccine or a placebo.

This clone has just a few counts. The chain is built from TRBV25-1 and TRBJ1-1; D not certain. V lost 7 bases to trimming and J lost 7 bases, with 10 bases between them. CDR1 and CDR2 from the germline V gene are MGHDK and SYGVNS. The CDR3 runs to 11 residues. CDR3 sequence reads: CASTKHGEAFF. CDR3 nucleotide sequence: TGTGCCAGCACAAAACACGGTGAAGCTTTCTTT.

The CDR3 nucleotides are TGTGCCAGCAGCTTAGCAGGGGGCGAGGGAAACACCATATATTTT. This sequence encodes CASSLAGGEGNTIYF. This chain uses TRBV7-2 with TRBJ1-3; 7 bases are shared with TRBD1. CDR3 size: 15 residues. Germline CDR1 and CDR2: SGHTA and FQGNSA. Trimming took 0 bases from V and 4 from J; bases not matched to a gene: 3.

The CDR3 loop reads CASSKDRGSTDTQYF. The CDR3, as DNA: TGTGCCAGCAGCAAAGACAGGGGTTCCACAGATACGCAGTATTTT. The rearrangement links TRBV7-3 to TRBJ2-3; 8 bases match TRBD1. Germline CDR1 is SGHTA and CDR2 is FQGTGA. The CDR3 has 15 residues. V was clipped by 5 bases and J by 2 bases; unmatched bases: 6.

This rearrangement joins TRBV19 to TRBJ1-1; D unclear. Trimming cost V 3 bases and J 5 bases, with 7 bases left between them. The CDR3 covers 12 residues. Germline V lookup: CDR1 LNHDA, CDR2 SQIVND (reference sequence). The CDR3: CASSIGSTEAFF. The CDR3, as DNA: TGTGCCAGTAGTATTGGGTCGACTGAAGCTTTCTTT. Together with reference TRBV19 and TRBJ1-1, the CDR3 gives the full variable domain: DGGITQSPKYLFRKEGQNVTLSCEQNLNHDAMYWYRQDPGQGLRLIYYSQIVNDFQKGDIAEGYSVSREKKESFPLTVTSAQKNPTAFYLCASSIGSTEAFFGQGTRLTVV.

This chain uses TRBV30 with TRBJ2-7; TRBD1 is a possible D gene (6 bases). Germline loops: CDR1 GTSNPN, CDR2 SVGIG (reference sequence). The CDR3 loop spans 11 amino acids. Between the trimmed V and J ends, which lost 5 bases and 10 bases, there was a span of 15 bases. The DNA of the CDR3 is TGTGCCTGGGGGGGCCAGGATATACAGTACTTC. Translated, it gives CAWGGQDIQYF.

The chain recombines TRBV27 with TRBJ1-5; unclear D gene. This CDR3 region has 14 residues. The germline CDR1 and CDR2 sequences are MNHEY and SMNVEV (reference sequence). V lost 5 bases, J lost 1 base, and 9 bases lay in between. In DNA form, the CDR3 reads TGTGCCAGCAGTATTGGGCAGAGCAATCAGCCCCAGCATTTT. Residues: CASSIGQSNQPQHF.

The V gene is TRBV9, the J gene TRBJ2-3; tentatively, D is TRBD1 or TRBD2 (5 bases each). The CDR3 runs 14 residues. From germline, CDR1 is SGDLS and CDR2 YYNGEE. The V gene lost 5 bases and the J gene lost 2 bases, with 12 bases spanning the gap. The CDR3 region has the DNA TGTGCCAGCAGAAGGGGACCAGACACAGATACGCAGTATTTT. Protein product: CASRRGPDTDTQYF.

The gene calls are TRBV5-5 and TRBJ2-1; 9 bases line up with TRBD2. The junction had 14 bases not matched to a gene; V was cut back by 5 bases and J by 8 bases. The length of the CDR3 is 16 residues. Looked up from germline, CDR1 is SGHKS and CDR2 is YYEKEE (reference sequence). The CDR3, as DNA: TGTGCCAGCAGGCTTCCTCGGGCTAGCGGGGTCCATGAGCAGTTCTTC. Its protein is CASRLPRASGVHEQFF.

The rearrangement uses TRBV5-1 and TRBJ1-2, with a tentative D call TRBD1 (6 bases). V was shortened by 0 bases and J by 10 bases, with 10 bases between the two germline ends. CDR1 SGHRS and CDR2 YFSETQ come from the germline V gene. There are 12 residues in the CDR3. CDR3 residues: CASSLGRGDYTF. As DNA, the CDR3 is TGCGCCAGCAGCTTGGGAAGGGGGGACTACACCTTC.

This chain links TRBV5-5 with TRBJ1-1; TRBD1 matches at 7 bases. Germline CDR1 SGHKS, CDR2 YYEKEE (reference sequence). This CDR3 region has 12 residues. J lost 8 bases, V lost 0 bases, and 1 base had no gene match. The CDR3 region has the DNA TGTGCCAGCAGCTTGGTCAGGGGGGAAGCTTTCTTT. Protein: CASSLVRGEAFF.

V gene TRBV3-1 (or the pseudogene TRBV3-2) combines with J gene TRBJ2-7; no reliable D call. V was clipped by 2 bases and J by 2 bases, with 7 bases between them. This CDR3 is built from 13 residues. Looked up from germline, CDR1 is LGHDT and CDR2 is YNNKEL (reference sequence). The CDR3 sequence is CASSQRVPYEQYF. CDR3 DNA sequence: TGTGCCAGCAGCCAAAGGGTACCCTACGAGCAGTACTTC.

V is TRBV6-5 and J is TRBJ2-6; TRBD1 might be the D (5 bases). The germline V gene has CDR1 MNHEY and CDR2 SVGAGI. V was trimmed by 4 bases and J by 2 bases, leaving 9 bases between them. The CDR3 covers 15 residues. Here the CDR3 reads CASSSPGTGANVLTF. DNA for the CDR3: TGTGCCAGCAGTTCCCCAGGGACTGGGGCCAACGTCCTGACTTTC.

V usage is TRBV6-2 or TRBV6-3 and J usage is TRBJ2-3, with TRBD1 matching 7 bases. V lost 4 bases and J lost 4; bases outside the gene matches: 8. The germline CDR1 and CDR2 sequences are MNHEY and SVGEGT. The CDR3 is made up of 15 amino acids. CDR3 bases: TGTGCCAGCAGTTCCCGAGGGACAGTTCCAGATACGCAGTATTTT. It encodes CASSSRGTVPDTQYF.

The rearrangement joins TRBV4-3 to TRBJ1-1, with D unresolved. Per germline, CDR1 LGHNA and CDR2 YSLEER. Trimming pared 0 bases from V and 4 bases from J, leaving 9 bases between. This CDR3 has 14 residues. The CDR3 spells CASSQEGRGTEAFF. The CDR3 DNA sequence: TGCGCCAGCAGCCAAGAAGGCCGGGGCACTGAAGCTTTCTTT.

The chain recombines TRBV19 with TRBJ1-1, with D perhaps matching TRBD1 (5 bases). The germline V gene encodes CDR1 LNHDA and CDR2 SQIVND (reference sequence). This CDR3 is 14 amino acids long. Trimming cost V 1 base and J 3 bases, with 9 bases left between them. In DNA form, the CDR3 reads TGTGCCAGTAGTATAGCGGGCAGGGACACTGAAGCTTTCTTT. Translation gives CASSIAGRDTEAFF. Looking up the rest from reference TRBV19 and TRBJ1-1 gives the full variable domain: DGGITQSPKYLFRKEGQNVTLSCEQNLNHDAMYWYRQDPGQGLRLIYYSQIVNDFQKGDIAEGYSVSREKKESFPLTVTSAQKNPTAFYLCASSIAGRDTEAFFGQGTRLTVV.

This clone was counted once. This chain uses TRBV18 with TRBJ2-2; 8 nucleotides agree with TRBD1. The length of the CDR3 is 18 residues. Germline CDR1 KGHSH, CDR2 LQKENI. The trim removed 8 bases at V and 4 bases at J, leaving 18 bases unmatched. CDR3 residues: CASPTGPGGGMGTGELFF. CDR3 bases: TGTGCCAGCCCAACCGGTCCAGGGGGCGGAATGGGCACCGGGGAGCTGTTTTTT.

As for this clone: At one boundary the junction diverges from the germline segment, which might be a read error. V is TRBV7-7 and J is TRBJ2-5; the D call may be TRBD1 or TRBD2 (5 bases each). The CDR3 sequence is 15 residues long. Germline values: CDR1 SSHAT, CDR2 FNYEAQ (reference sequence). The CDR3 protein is CASSLVWGPQETQYF. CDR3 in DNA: TGTGCTAGCAGCTTAGTCTGGGGACCTCAAGAGACCCAGTACTTC.

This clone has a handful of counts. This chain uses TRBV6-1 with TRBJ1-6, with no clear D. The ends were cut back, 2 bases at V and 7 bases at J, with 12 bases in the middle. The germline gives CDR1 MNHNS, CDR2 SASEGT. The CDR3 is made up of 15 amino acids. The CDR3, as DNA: TGTGCCAGCAGTGAACTGGTCCAAAGGAATTCACCCCTCCACTTT. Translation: CASSELVQRNSPLHF.

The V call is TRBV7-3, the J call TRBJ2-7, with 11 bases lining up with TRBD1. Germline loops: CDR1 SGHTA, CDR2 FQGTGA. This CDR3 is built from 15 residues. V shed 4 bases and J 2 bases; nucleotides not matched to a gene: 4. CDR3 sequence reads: CASSWDRGLAYEQYF. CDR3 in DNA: TGTGCCAGCAGCTGGGACAGGGGGTTGGCCTACGAGCAGTACTTC.

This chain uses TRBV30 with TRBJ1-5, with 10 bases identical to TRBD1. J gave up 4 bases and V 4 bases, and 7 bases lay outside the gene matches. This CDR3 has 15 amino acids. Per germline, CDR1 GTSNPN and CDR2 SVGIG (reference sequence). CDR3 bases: TGTGCCTGGACAAAGGGACAGGGGATAAATCAGCCCCAGCATTTT. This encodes CAWTKGQGINQPQHF.

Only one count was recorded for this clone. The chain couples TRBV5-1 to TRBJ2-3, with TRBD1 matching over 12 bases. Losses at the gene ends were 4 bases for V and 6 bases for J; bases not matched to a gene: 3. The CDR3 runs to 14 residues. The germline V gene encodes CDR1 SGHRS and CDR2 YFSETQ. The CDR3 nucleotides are TGCGCCAGCAGCCGGGACAGGGGGCCGGATACGCAGTATTTT. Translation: CASSRDRGPDTQYF. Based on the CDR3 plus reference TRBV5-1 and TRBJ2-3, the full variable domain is KAGVTQTPRYLIKTRGQQVTLSCSPISGHRSVSWYQQTPGQGLQFLFEYFSETQRNKGNFPGRFSGRQFSNSRSEMNVSTLELGDSALYLCASSRDRGPDTQYFGPGTRLTVL.

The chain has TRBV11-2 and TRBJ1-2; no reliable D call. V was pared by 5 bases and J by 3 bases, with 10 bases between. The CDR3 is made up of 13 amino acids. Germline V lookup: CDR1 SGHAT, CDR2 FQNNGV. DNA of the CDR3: TGTGCCAGCAGCCCCCGTGGGTACTATGGCTACACCTTC. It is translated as CASSPRGYYGYTF.

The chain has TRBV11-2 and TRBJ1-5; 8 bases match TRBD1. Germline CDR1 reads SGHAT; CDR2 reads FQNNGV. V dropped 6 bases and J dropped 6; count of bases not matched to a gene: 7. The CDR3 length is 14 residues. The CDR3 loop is CASSSDRGGQPQHF. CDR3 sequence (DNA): TGTGCCAGCAGTTCAGACAGGGGAGGTCAGCCCCAGCATTTT.

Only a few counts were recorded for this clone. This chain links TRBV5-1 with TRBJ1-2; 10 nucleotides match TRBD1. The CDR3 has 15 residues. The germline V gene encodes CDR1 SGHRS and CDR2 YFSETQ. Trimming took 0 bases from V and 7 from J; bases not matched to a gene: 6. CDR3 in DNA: TGCGCCAGCAGCTTGGCGAGCGACAGGGGGCTTGGCTACACCTTC. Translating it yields CASSLASDRGLGYTF.

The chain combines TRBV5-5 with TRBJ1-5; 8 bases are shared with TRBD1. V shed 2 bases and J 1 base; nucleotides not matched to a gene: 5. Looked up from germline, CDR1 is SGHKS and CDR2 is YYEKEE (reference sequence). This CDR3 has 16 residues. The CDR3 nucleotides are TGTGCCAGCAGCTTAAAGACAGGGGTAAGCAATCAGCCCCAGCATTTT. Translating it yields CASSLKTGVSNQPQHF.

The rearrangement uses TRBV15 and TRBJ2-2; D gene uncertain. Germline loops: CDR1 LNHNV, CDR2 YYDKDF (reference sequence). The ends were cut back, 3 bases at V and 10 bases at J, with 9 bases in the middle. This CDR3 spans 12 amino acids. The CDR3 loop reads CATSREFQELFF. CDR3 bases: TGTGCCACCAGCAGGGAGTTCCAGGAGCTGTTTTTT.

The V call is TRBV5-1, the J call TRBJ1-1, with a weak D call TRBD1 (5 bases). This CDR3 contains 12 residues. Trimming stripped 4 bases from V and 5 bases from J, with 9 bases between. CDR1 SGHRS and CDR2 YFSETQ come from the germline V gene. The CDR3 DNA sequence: TGCGCCAGCAGCCGAGGGGTTACTGAAGCTTTCTTT. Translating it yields CASSRGVTEAFF.

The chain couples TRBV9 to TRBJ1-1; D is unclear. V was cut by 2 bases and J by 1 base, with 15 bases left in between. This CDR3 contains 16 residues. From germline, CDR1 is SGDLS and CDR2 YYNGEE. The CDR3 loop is CASSVRRPGRNTEAFF. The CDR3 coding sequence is TGTGCCAGCAGCGTGAGGAGGCCCGGCAGGAACACTGAAGCTTTCTTT.

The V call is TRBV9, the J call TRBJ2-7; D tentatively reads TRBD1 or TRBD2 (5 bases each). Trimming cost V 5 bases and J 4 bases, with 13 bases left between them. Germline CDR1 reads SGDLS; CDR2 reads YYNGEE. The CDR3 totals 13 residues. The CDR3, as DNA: TGTGCCAGCAGTCCCGGGGCCGAGTACGAGCAGTACTTC. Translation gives CASSPGAEYEQYF.

For the CDR3, the DNA is TGTGCAAGTCGCTCCGAAGTGGGACAGTGCAATGAGCAGTTCTTC. Translated, it gives CASRSEVGQCNEQFF. V and J are TRBV12-2 and TRBJ2-1; the table's TRBD1 call for D was not verified on the DNA. TRBV12-2 is marked as a pseudogene. The CDR3 covers 15 residues.

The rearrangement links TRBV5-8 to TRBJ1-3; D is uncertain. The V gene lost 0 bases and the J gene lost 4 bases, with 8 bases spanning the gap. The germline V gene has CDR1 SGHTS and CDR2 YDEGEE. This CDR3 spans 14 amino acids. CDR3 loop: CASSLGGPGNTIYF. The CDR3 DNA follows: TGTGCCAGCAGCTTGGGAGGGCCCGGAAACACCATATATTTT.